These T cell receptor beta chains were read from a single sample in a study of early T cells in non-severe SARS-CoV-2 infection. TCRdb reprocessed the 5' RACE reads via MiXCR and lists one record per CDR3 protein. The sample yields about 50,000 distinct CDR3 sequences, roughly 8% seen once. The sample comprised whole blood. The receptor set was obtained from an adult who was a healthcare worker with PCR-confirmed SARS-CoV-2 infection or an uninfected control (not recorded which). CDR3s leave out the opening cysteine and the closing phenylalanine or tryptophan. A clone size is listed for some rows: how often the clone was seen (once, few, many), or a class if it is expanded.

.	TRBV18	TRBJ2-1	ASSPNVMSEQF
.	TRBV25-1	TRBJ2-7	ASSQPGTGGYEQY
many	TRBV4-2	TRBJ2-7	ASSQGNRGEEQY
once	TRBV7-6	TRBJ1-3	ASSSPTSGNTIY
many	TRBV2	TRBJ2-3	ASMGSDTQY
.	TRBV19	TRBJ1-6	ASSPTTGGGSPLH
.	TRBV5-1	TRBJ2-5	ASRGRQETQY
few	TRBV14	TRBJ2-7	ASSQDRTGDYEQY
few	TRBV14	TRBJ2-3	ASSQPSTDTQY
.	TRBV12-3/TRBV12-4	TRBJ2-1	ASTFAGSSYNEQF
.	TRBV7-9	TRBJ1-1	ASSPAGATEAF
many	TRBV30	TRBJ2-3	AWILGDSTRTTDTQY
many	TRBV7-9	TRBJ2-7	ASRGSYEQY
.	TRBV10-3	TRBJ2-5	AISEPLAGAETQY
few	TRBV21-1	TRBJ2-7	ASSLFVPGQGSYEQY
few	TRBV7-3	TRBJ2-1	ASSRLAASYNEQF
.	TRBV11-3	TRBJ2-3	ASSLGKRELGDTQY
.	TRBV18	TRBJ2-5	ASSPGQTETQY
.	TRBV28	TRBJ2-2	ASSVTSGGTGELF
many	TRBV12-3/TRBV12-4	TRBJ2-1	ASSFSGGRREQF
many	TRBV20-1	TRBJ1-1	SARQSGTPTNTEAF
few	TRBV2	TRBJ2-7	ASSRGTSAYYEQY
few	TRBV5-6	TRBJ2-7	ASSFGNEQY
.	TRBV4-2	TRBJ2-3	ASSQEGGWGTDTQY
few	TRBV5-6	TRBJ2-1	ASSSTVYNEQF
few	TRBV7-6	TRBJ2-1	ASSPLENEQF
few	TRBV11-3	TRBJ2-5	ASSPGQGSHQETQY
many	TRBV20-1	TRBJ2-1	SANTPIGLAGGTEQF
.	TRBV12-3/TRBV12-4	TRBJ2-1	ASSSPGTGDNEQF
.	TRBV5-1	TRBJ1-3	ASSTGQGLFGNTIY
.	TRBV27	TRBJ2-7	ASSPDRGQGEQY
few	TRBV18	TRBJ2-2	ASSPNRRSYLRGDTGELF
many	TRBV20-1	TRBJ2-7	SALTPTSYEQY